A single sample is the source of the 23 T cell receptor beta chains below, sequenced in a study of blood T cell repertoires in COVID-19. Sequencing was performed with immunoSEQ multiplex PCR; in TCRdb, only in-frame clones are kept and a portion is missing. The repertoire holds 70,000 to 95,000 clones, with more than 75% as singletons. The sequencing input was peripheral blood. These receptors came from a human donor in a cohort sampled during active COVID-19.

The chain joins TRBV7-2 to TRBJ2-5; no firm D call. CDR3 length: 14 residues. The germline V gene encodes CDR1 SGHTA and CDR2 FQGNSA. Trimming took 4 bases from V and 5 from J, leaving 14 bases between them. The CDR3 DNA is TGTGCCAGCAGCTCCCAAAAGAGCGTGGAGACCCAGTACTTC. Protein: CASSSQKSVETQYF.

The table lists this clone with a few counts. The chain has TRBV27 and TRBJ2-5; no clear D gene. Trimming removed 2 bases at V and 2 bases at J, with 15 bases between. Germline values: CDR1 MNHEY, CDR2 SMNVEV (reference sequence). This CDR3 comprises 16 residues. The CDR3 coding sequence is TGTGCCAGCAGTTTAGGAGAGAGCGTGCATCAAGAGACCCAGTACTTC. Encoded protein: CASSLGESVHQETQYF.

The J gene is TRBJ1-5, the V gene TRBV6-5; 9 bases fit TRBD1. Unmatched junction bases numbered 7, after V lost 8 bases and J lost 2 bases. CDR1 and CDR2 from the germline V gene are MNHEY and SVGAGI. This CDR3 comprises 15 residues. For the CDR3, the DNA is TGTGCCAGCTCCCCGGACAGGGGAGGCAATCAGCCCCAGCATTTT. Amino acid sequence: CASSPDRGGNQPQHF.

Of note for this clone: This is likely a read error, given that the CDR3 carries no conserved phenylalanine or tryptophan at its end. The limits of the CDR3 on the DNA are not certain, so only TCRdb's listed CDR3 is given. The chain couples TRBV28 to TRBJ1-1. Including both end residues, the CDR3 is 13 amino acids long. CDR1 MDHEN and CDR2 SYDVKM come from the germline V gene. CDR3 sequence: CASSLSGGGGHRL.

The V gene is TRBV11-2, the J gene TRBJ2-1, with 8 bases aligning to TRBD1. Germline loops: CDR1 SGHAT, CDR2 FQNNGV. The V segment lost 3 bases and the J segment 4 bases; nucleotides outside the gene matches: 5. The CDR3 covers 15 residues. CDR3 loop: CASSFRQGTYNEQFF. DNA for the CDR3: TGTGCCAGCAGCTTTAGACAGGGGACATACAATGAGCAGTTCTTC.

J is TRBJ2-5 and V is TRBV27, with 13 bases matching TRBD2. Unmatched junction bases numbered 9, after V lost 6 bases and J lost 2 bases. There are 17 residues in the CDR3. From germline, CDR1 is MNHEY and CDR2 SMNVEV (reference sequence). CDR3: CASREILAGGRQETQYF. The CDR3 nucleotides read TGTGCCAGCAGGGAGATACTAGCGGGGGGGCGGCAAGAGACCCAGTACTTC.

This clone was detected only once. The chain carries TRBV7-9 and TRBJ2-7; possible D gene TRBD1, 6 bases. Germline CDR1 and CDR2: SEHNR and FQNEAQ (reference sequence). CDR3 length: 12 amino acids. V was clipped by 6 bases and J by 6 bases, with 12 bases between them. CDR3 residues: CASRQGQGEQYF. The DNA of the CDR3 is TGTGCCAGCAGACAGGGTCAAGGCGAGCAGTACTTC. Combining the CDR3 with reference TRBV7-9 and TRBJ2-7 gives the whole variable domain DTGVSQNPRHKITKRGQNVTFRCDPISEHNRLYWYRQTLGQGPEFLTYFQNEAQLEKSRLLSDRFSAERPKGSFSTLEIQRTEQGDSAMYLCASRQGQGEQYFGPGTRLTVT.

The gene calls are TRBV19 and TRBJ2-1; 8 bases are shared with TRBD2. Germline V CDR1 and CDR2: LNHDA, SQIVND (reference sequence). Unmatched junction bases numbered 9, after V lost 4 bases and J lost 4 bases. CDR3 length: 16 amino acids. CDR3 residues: CASSRSAGGAYNEQFF. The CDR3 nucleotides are TGTGCCAGTAGTAGGAGCGCCGGGGGGGCTTACAATGAGCAGTTCTTC.

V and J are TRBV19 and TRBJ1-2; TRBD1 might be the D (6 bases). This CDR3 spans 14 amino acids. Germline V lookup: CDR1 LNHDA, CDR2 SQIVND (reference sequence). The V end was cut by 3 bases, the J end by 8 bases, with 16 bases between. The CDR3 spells CASSMAQGLEGYTF. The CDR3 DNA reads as TGTGCCAGTAGTATGGCGCAGGGGCTCGAGGGCTACACCTTC. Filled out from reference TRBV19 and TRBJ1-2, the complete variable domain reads DGGITQSPKYLFRKEGQNVTLSCEQNLNHDAMYWYRQDPGQGLRLIYYSQIVNDFQKGDIAEGYSVSREKKESFPLTVTSAQKNPTAFYLCASSMAQGLEGYTFGSGTRLTVV.

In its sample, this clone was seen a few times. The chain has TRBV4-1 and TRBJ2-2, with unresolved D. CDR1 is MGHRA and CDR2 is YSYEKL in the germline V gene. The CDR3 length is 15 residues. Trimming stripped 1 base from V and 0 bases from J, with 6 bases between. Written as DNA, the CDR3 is TGCGCCAGCAGCCAAGGTTCAGCGAACACCGGGGAGCTGTTTTTT. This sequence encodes CASSQGSANTGELFF.

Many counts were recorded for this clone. CDR3 coding DNA: TGTGCCAGCAGCCTACTACCGAGCGGGGGTAATGAGCAGTTCTTC. Protein: CASSLLPSGGNEQFF. V gene TRBV3-1 (or the pseudogene TRBV3-2) combines with J gene TRBJ2-1; TRBD2 matches at 8 bases. This CDR3 spans 15 amino acids. The germline gives CDR1 LGHDT, CDR2 YNNKEL (reference sequence). J was trimmed by 7 bases and V by 4 bases; bases with no gene match: 9.

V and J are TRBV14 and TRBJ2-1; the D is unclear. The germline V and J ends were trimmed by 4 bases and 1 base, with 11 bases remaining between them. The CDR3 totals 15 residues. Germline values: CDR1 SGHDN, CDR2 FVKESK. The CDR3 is CASSPNLVSYNEQFF. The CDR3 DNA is TGTGCCAGCAGCCCTAATTTAGTATCCTACAATGAGCAGTTCTTC.

The CDR3 nucleotides read TGCAGCGTTGAAGCCCTCGACAGGGGGGCGTTTTTGAACTATGGCTACACCTTC. It translates to CSVEALDRGAFLNYGYTF. The chain uses TRBV29-1 and TRBJ1-2, with 9 bases identical to TRBD1. CDR1 and CDR2 from the germline V gene are SQVTM and ANQGSEA. The CDR3 contains 18 residues. V shed 1 base, J shed 2 bases, and the junction held 14 bases outside the gene matches.

The CDR3 DNA reads as TGCAGCGTTACCGGGGGTTTGGACACCGGGGAGCTGTTTTTT. Its translation is CSVTGGLDTGELFF. The chain recombines TRBV29-1 with TRBJ2-2, with D possibly TRBD2 on 6 matching bases. This CDR3 region has 14 residues. Germline V gives CDR1 SQVTM, CDR2 ANQGSEA. Trimming stripped 5 bases from V and 3 bases from J, with 13 bases between.

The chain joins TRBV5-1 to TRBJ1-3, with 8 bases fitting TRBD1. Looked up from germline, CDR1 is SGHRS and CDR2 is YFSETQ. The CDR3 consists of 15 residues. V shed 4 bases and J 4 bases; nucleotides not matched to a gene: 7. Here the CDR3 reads CASSTGQGAGNTIYF. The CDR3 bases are TGCGCCAGCAGCACTGGACAGGGAGCAGGAAACACCATATATTTT.

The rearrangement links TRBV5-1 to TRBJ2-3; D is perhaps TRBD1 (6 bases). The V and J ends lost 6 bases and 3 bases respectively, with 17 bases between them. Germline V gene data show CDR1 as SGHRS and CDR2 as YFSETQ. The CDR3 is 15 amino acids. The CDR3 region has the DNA TGCGCCAGCATGGGGGCCAGGGCGGTAACAGATACGCAGTATTTT. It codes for CASMGARAVTDTQYF.

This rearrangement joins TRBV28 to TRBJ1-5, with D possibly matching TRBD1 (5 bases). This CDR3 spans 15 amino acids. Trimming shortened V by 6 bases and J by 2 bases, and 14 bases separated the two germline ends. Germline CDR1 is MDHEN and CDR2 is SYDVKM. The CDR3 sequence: CASSTQGGGNQPQHF. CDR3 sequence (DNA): TGTGCCAGCAGCACCCAGGGAGGGGGCAATCAGCCCCAGCATTTT.

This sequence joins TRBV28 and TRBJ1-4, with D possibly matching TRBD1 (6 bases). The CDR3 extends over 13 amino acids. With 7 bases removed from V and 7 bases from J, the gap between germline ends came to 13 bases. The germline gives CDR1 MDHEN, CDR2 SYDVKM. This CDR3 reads CASKGGGSEKLFF. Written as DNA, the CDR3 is TGTGCCAGCAAAGGGGGGGGTAGTGAAAAACTGTTTTTT.

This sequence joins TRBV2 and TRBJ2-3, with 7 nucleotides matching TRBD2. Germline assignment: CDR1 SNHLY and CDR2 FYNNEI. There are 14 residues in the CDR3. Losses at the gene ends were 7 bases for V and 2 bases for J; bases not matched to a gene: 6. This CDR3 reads CASNSGVLTDTQYF. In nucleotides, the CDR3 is TGTGCCAGCAACAGCGGGGTGCTCACAGATACGCAGTATTTT.

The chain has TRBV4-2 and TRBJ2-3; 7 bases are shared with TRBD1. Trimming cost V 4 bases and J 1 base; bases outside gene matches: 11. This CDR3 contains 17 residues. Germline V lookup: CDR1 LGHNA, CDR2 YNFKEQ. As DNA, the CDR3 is TGTGCCAGCAGCCCCGGTAACAGGGGTTGGGGCACAGATACGCAGTATTTT. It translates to CASSPGNRGWGTDTQYF.

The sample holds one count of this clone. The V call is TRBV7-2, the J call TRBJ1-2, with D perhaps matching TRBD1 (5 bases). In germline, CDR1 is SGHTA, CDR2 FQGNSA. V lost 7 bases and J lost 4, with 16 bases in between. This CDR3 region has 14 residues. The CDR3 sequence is CASIKQATGYGYTF. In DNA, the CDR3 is TGTGCCAGCATCAAACAGGCGACTGGCTATGGCTACACCTTC.

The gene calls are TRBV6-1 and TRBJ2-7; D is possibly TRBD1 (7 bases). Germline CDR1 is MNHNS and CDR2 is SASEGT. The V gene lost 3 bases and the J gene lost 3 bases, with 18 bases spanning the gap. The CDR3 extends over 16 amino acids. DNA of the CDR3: TGTGCCAGCAGTGAGCGGGACAGCGGATGGGGCTACGAGCAGTACTTC. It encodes CASSERDSGWGYEQYF.

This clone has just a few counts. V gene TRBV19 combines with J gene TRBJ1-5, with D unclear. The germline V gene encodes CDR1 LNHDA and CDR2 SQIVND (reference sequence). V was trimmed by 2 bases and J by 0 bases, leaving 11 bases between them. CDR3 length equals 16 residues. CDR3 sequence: CASSIRGYNSNQPQHF. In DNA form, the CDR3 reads TGTGCCAGTAGTATACGGGGTTATAATAGCAATCAGCCCCAGCATTTT.